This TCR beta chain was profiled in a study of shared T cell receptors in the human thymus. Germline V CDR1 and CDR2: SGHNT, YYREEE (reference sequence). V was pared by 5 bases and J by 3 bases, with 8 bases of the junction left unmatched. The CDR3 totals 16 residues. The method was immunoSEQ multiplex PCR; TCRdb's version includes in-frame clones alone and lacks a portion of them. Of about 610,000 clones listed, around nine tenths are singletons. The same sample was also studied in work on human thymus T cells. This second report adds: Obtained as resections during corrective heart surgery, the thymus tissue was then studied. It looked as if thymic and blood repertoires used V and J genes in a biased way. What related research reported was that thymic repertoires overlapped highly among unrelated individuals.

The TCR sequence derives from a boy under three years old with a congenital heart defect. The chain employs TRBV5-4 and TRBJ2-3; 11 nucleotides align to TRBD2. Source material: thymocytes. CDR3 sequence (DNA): TGTGCCAGCAGTTTAGCGGGAGGGCCAGGTACAGATACGCAGTATTTT. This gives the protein CASSLAGGPGTDTQYF.